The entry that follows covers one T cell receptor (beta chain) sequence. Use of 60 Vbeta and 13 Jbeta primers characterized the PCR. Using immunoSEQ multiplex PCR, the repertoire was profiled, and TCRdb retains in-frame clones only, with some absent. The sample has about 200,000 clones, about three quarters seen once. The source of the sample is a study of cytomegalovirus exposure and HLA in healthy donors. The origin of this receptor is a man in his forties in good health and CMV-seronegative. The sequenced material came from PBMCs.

CDR3 in amino acids: CAISAPLEFPSGANVLTF. DNA of the CDR3: TGTGCCATCAGTGCTCCCCTGGAGTTCCCCTCTGGGGCCAACGTCCTGACTTTC. This chain connects TRBV10-3 to TRBJ2-6; D not resolved. Per germline, CDR1 ENHRY and CDR2 SYGVKD. V was pared by 4 bases and J by 0 bases, with 16 bases between. This CDR3 contains 18 residues.